Included here is one TCR beta chain sequence, with context. Clones were sequenced by immunoSEQ multiplex PCR, and TCRdb holds only the in-frame ones, with some missing. The table lists 250,000 to 300,000 clones, 87% of them singletons. The data were obtained in a study of blood T cell repertoires in COVID-19. About the study: The United States, Italy and Spain were the sources of the acute and convalescent COVID-19 samples.

The V gene lost 4 bases and the J gene lost 5 bases, with 12 bases spanning the gap. This CDR3 spans 13 amino acids. CDR1 and CDR2 (germline): SGHNT, YYREEE (reference sequence). The TCR comes from a woman in her fifties or sixties who had recovered from COVID-19. Input material: peripheral blood. The rearrangement links TRBV5-4 to TRBJ1-1; maybe TRBD1 (5 bases). The CDR3 bases are TGTGCCAGCAGCGGGATCCAGGGAACTGAAGCTTTCTTT. Encoded protein: CASSGIQGTEAFF.